This TCR beta chain originates from a study of T cell clones after liver transplantation. Study overall: TCRbeta sequencing after a pre-transplant mixed lymphocyte reaction identified graft-donor-reactive clones, later tracked in post-transplant blood. Tolerant meant at least one year fully off immunosuppression without liver enzymes above twice normal.

Sequencing used immunoSEQ multiplex PCR; TCRdb keeps in-frame clones, though not all of them. The table lists tens of thousands of clones, around 70% of them singletons. Study results and limitations: Low donor cell numbers restricted donor-reactive repertoire measurement in two subjects.

V lost 2 bases, J lost 8 bases, and 14 bases lay in between. Per germline, CDR1 SGHVS and CDR2 FQNEAQ. The CDR3 covers 14 residues. A note on this clone: The antigen is not known.

Sample: CD4+ T cells from blood, taken at the 22-month timepoint. The receptor's source is a human patient who received a liver transplant. Some T cells may have originated in the graft donor. The J gene is TRBJ2-3, the V gene TRBV7-8, with D possibly matching TRBD2 (5 bases). CDR3 amino acids: CASSLLGNVVTQYF. The CDR3 DNA sequence: TGTGCCAGCAGCTTACTCGGGAACGTGGTTACGCAGTATTTT.